The TCR beta chain described here comes from a study of T cell responses to AZD1222 COVID-19 vaccine (dated by TCRdb to the early 2020s). Concerning the study at large: TCR sequencing covered roughly 230 trial participants: 200 to 210 given two doses of AZD1222 and 26 given two doses of MenACWY control vaccine. Trial participants were enrolled by age into subgroups of 18-55, 56-69 and 70-plus years, and about 150, 27 and 61 TCR-sequenced participants, respectively, were included in these subgroups. Summary of the overall study and its limitations: Participants were mostly white British and included more females than males, and it was suggested by the authors that clonal diversity may have been underestimated. CD4 TCRs associated with the vaccine covered the entire spike protein, and the dominant responses were in regions 160-218 and 743-854. The 56-69-year group was small, and its depth increase did not reach significance, likely because of low power. A significant rise in spike-specific TCR breadth and depth was observed after two AZD1222 doses relative to day 0 and relative to MenACWY recipients. Reportedly, almost half of the unique spike-specific TCRs recognized epitopes lying outside the regions that are mutated in the B.1.351 and B.1.1.7 variants. Conclusions about previously exposed vaccinees were limited because only six or seven AZD1222 recipients were SARS-CoV-2 seropositive at baseline. Because no samples from the day 14 peak response were available, repertoires could be characterized only after the peak T cell response.

Notes on this clone: What this receptor recognizes is not known. No base quality information exists; no much larger clone differs at one position.

From a lookup of the germline V gene, CDR1 and CDR2 are KGHSH and LQKENI. The CDR3 contains 15 residues, cysteine and phenylalanine counted. CDR3 DNA only is kept here, 45 bases in frame from base 1. V and J are truncated by 3 bases and 1 base respectively, leaving an intervening sequence of 11 bases. The CDR3 regions of human TCRbeta chains were analyzed by immunosequencing. As for the authors' bioinformatics: TCRs in the repertoires were matched against a reference library of SARS-CoV-2-specific TCRs that had been generated with the MIRA antigen-specificity platform. Breadth was defined as the fraction of unique TCRs that were SARS-CoV-2-associated, and depth was defined as the fraction of total T cells that were SARS-CoV-2-associated. Using the MIRA data, every spike-specific TCR was mapped to the spike region that the TCR reacted to and assigned to either a CD4 or a CD8 class. Log10-transformed breadth and depth values were compared by one-way ANOVA with Sidak's multiple comparisons tests. Drawn from immuneACCESS, this table holds only the in-frame rearrangements with V and J called that TCRdb kept. Clones are partly lost; checked studies trace under half to an unresolved V gene and leave the rest unexplained. D and trimming come from the DNA, and the V and J calls and clone size come from that table. The sample profile shows 130,000 to 150,000 clones; over 85% of them were found once. The biggest ten clones account for roughly 1.5% of the sample.

The time point label, as the study defines it: about 28 days (+/-7) after the second vaccine dose. AZD1222 recipients whose second dose came at about 4 weeks and those whose second dose came at about 12 weeks were combined into one group, since spike-specific TCR depth and breadth did not differ between the two schedules. The vaccinee samples were drawn from two UK trials, COV001 and COV002, one of which was a single-blind randomized controlled phase 2/3 trial testing AZD1222 (ChAdOx1 nCoV-19) in healthy adults. For TCRbeta chain sequencing, PBMC samples from trial participants were taken at day 0 and at day 28 after the second dose.

The sequences come from peripheral blood, collected 28 days after the second AZD1222 dose. Here the chain combines TRBV18 and TRBJ2-3; a tentative D call is TRBD2 (5 bases match). This clonotype was obtained from an adult who received the AZD1222 COVID-19 vaccine. At the DNA level, the sequence is TGTGCCAGCTCACCGGCTAGCTATGGCACAGATACGCAGTATTTT. It is translated as CASSPASYGTDTQYF.